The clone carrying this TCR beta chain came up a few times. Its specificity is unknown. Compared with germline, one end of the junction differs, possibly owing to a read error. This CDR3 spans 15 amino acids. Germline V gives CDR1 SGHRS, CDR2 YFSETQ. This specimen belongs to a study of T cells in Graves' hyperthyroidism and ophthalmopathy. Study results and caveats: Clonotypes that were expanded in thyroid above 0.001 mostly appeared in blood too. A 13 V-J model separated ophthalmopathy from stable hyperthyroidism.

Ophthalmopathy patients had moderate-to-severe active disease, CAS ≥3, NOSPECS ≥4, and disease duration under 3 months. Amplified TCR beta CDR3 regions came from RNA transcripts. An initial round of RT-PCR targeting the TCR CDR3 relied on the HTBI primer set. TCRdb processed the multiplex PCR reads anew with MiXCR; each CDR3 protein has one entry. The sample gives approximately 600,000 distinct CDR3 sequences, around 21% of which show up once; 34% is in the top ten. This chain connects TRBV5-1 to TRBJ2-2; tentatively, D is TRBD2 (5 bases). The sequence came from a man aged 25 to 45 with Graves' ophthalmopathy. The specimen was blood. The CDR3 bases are TGCGCCAACAGCGAAGTCCGGGGTGGTACCGGGGAGCTGTTTTTT. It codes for CANSEVRGGTGELFF. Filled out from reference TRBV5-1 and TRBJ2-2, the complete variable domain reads KAGVTQTPRYLIKTRGQQVTLSCSPISGHRSVSWYQQTPGQGLQFLFEYFSETQRNKGNFPGRFSGRQFSNSRSEMNVSTLELGDSALYLCANSEVRGGTGELFFGEGSRLTVL.